This T cell receptor beta chain was sequenced in a study of blood T cell repertoires in COVID-19. Study in general: COVID-19 samples, acute and convalescent, were from the United States, Italy and Spain.

This table comes from immunoSEQ multiplex PCR, and its TCRdb copy is limited to in-frame clones, with some not included. The sample carries under 200,000 clones, approximately 85% recorded once. V gave up 4 bases and J gave up 6 bases; unmatched junction bases: 13. CDR3 length equals 18 residues. Germline CDR1 LNHDA, CDR2 SQIVND (reference sequence). The sequenced material came from peripheral blood. The V gene is TRBV19, the J gene TRBJ2-1; 12 bases match TRBD2. The receptor's source is a woman aged 80 or over with acute or convalescent COVID-19. The CDR3: CASSRLVLAGGGTNEQFF. CDR3 coding DNA: TGTGCCAGTAGTAGGCTCGTTCTAGCGGGAGGGGGTACCAATGAGCAGTTCTTC. The full variable domain, completed using reference TRBV19 and TRBJ2-1, is DGGITQSPKYLFRKEGQNVTLSCEQNLNHDAMYWYRQDPGQGLRLIYYSQIVNDFQKGDIAEGYSVSREKKESFPLTVTSAQKNPTAFYLCASSRLVLAGGGTNEQFFGPGTRLTVL.